The 2 T cell receptor beta chains listed next were all sequenced from one sample in a study of blood T cell repertoires in COVID-19. TCRdb keeps only in-frame clones here, not all; method: immunoSEQ multiplex PCR. The repertoire holds about 23,000 clones, with over 75% as singletons. The sequenced material came from peripheral blood. Every receptor here comes from a human donor in a cohort sampled during active COVID-19.

This rearrangement joins TRBV29-1 to TRBJ2-7; TRBD1 matches 7 bases. The junction had 7 bases not matched to a gene; V was cut back by 3 bases and J by 5 bases. CDR1 is SQVTM and CDR2 is ANQGSEA in the germline V gene. The CDR3 length is 13 residues. CDR3 nucleotides: TGCAGCGTTGATACCACGGGACAGCACGAGCAGTACTTC. It translates to CSVDTTGQHEQYF.

This chain uses TRBV6-5 with TRBJ1-1; no reliable D call. The CDR3 has 14 residues. The V gene's germline CDR1 is MNHEY and CDR2 SVGAGI. Trimming stripped 8 bases from V and 3 bases from J, with 16 bases between. For the CDR3, the DNA is TGTGCCAGCCGACCCGTGCGGGGTGACACTGAAGCTTTCTTT. Protein: CASRPVRGDTEAFF.